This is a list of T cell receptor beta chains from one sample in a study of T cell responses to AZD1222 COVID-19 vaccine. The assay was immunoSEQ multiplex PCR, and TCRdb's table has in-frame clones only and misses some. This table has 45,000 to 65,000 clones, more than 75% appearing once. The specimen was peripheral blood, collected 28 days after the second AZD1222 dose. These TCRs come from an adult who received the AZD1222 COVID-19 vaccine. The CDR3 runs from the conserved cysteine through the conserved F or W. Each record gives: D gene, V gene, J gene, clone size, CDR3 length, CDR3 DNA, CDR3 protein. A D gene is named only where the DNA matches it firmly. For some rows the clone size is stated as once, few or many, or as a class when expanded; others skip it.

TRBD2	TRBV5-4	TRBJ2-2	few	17	TGTGCCAGCAGCAACGGACTAGCGGGGGGCCACACCGGGGAGCTGTTTTTT	CASSNGLAGGHTGELFF
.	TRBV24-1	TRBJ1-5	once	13	TGTGCCACCAGTGATTTCCGGGGACAGCCCCAGCATTTT	CATSDFRGQPQHF
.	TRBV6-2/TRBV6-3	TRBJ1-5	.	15	TGTGCCAGCAGCCCCGGACAGACCAGAAATCAGCCCCAGCATTTT	CASSPGQTRNQPQHF
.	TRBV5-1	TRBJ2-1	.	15	TGCGCCAGCAGCTTGGCGCACAGCTCCTACAATGAGCAGTTCTTC	CASSLAHSSYNEQFF
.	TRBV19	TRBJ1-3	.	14	TGTGCCAGTAGTACAGGGTCTGGAGGAAACACCATATATTTT	CASSTGSGGNTIYF
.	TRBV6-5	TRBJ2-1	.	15	TGTGCCAGCAGCCCCTACGTTTACAGAGGGGATGAGCAGTTCTTC	CASSPYVYRGDEQFF
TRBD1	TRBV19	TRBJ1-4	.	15	TGTGCCAGTAGTGCATGGGACAGGGGGAATGAAAAACTGTTTTTT	CASSAWDRGNEKLFF
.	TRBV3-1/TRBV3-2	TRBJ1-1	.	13	TGTGCCAGCAGCCAAGCCCGCGGGGGATGGGCTTTCTTT	CASSQARGGWAFF
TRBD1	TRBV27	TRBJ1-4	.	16	TGTGCCAGCAGTCCTGCCGGGACAGGTGGAAATGAAAAACTGTTTTTT	CASSPAGTGGNEKLFF
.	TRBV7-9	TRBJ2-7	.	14	TGTGCCAGCAGCTTTATGGGAAGCTCCTACGAGCAGTACTTC	CASSFMGSSYEQYF
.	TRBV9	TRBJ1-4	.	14	TGTGCCAGCAGCCCCGGGGGAGGGGGTGAAAAACTGTTTTTT	CASSPGGGGEKLFF
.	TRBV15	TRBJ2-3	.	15	TGTGCCACCAGCAGGAAAAACCAGGGAACAGATACGCAGTATTTT	CATSRKNQGTDTQYF
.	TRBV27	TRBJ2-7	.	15	TGTGCCAGCAGTTGGGACGCAGGTTACTCCTACGAGCAGTACTTC	CASSWDAGYSYEQYF
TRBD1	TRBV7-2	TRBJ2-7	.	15	TGTGCCAGCAGCCCCAAACAAGGACAGGCGGTCAAGCAGTACTTC	CASSPKQGQAVKQYF
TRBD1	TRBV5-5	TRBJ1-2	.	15	TGTGCCAGCAGCCCAATCCCGACAGGGAACTATGGCTACACCTTC	CASSPIPTGNYGYTF
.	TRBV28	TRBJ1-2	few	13	TGTGCCAGCAGTTTAGGGGGGAGCTATGGCTACACCTTC	CASSLGGSYGYTF
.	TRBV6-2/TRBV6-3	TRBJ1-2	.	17	TGTGCCAGCAGTTACTCACCGGTTAGTTCCAGGGGCGGTGGCTACACCTTC	CASSYSPVSSRGGGYTF
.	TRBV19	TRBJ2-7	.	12	TGTGCCACCGGGACCGTCTCCTACGAGCAGTACTTC	CATGTVSYEQYF
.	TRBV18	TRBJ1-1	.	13	TGTGCCAGCTCACCGGGACAAAACACTGAAGCTTTCTTT	CASSPGQNTEAFF
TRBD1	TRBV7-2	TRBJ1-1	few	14	TGTGCCAGCAGCGCCAATCAGGGGGACACTGAAGCTTTCTTT	CASSANQGDTEAFF
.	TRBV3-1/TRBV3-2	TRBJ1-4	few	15	TGTGCCAGCAGCCGCCTTCGACAGAGCGGTGAAAAACTGTTTTTT	CASSRLRQSGEKLFF
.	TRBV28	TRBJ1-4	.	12	TGTGCCAGCTTTCAGGGGAGTGAAAAACTGTTTTTT	CASFQGSEKLFF
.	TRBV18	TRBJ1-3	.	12	TGTGCCAGCTCACCAAATGCGGACACCATATATTTT	CASSPNADTIYF
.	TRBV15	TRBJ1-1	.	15	TGTGCCACCAGCAGCTCACTCAAAGATTACACTGAAGCTTTCTTT	CATSSSLKDYTEAFF
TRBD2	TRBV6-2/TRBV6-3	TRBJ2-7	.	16	TGTGCCAGCAGCAAGGAGAGGCGGGAGGGAGCCTACGAGCAGTACTTC	CASSKERREGAYEQYF
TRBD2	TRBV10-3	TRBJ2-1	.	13	TGTGCCATCAGACCCGGGACTAGCAATGAGCAGTTCTTC	CAIRPGTSNEQFF
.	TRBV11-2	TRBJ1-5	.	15	TGTGCCAGCAGCTTAGGAGCGGGGGTAAGGCAGCCCCAGCATTTT	CASSLGAGVRQPQHF
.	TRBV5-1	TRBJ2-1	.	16	TGCGCCAGCAGCCAAGACACACCCAACGTCTACAATGAGCAGTTCTTC	CASSQDTPNVYNEQFF
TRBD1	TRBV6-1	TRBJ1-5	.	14	TGTGCCAGCAGTGAATACGGGACAGCGCAGCCCCAGCATTTT	CASSEYGTAQPQHF
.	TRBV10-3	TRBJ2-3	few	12	TGTGCCATCAGTGTTATGGGGGATACGCAGTATTTT	CAISVMGDTQYF